This entry lists 20 T cell receptor beta chains sequenced from one sample in a study of cytomegalovirus exposure and HLA in healthy donors. The study ran its PCR with 60 Vbeta and 13 Jbeta primers. The data were produced by immunoSEQ multiplex PCR, yet TCRdb's version contains in-frame clones alone and is incomplete. The data hold about 130,000 clones, with around 77% observed a single time. Sequenced: PBMCs. These receptors originate from a woman aged 45-59 years in good health and CMV-seronegative.

J is TRBJ2-3 and V is TRBV9; 7 nucleotides align to TRBD2. After removal of 0 bases from V and 4 bases from J, the junction contained 8 bases not matched to a gene. Germline-derived CDR1 and CDR2 are SGDLS and YYNGEE. This CDR3 has 16 amino acids. CDR3 DNA sequence: TGTGCCAGCAGCGTAGAGGTGGGACTACGGGCAGATACGCAGTATTTT. This sequence encodes CASSVEVGLRADTQYF.

The chain has TRBV12-1 and TRBJ2-7; the table's D gene call, TRBD1, was not cross checked with the DNA. TRBV12-1 counts as a pseudogene. CDR3 size: 14 residues. CDR3 residues: CASSGGTELYEQYF. As DNA, the CDR3 is TGTGCCAGCAGCGGCGGGACAGAACTCTACGAGCAGTACTTC.

The V and J genes are TRBV5-4 and TRBJ2-7; TRBD1 matches at 10 bases. Germline lookup yields CDR1 SGHNT and CDR2 YYREEE (reference sequence). The CDR3 has 14 amino acids. V lost 3 bases and J lost 4; bases outside the gene matches: 4. CDR3 bases: TGTGCCAGCAGCTGGGGACAGGGGCGTTACGAGCAGTACTTC. Its translation: CASSWGQGRYEQYF.

The rearrangement uses TRBV18 and TRBJ2-5, with TRBD1 identical over 7 bases. The J call may be in error: the DNA end matches TRBJ2-7 better. The germline V gene has CDR1 KGHSH and CDR2 LQKENI. The CDR3 totals 14 residues. The CDR3 region has the DNA TGTGCCAGCTCACTGAACAGGGGAAACTACGAGCAGTACTTC. Translation gives CASSLNRGNYEQYF.

This sequence joins TRBV19 and TRBJ1-3, with 7 bases aligning to TRBD1. CDR1 LNHDA and CDR2 SQIVND come from the germline V gene (reference sequence). V was clipped by 10 bases and J by 2 bases; unmatched bases: 5. The CDR3 extends over 13 amino acids. The chain's CDR3 is CATLQGPGNTIYF. CDR3 sequence (DNA): TGTGCCACCCTACAGGGGCCTGGAAACACCATATATTTT.

The chain employs TRBV6-5 and TRBJ2-7; a possible D gene is TRBD1 (5 bases). V was cut by 4 bases and J by 5 bases, with 9 bases left in between. The germline gives CDR1 MNHEY, CDR2 SVGAGI. The CDR3 is made up of 12 amino acids. This CDR3 is CASSFAGNEQYF. CDR3 DNA sequence: TGTGCCAGCAGTTTCGCAGGGAACGAGCAGTACTTC.

The CDR3 nucleotides are TGTGCCAGCAGCTTAGGGATGGAGGGCTACGAGCAGTACGTC. Residues: CASSLGMEGYEQYV. The rearrangement joins TRBV7-2 to TRBJ2-7; D is possibly TRBD2 (6 bases). The CDR3 contains 14 residues. Germline CDR1 and CDR2: SGHTA and FQGNSA. V shed 1 base and J shed 3 bases, with 10 bases lying between them.

This clone came up once. As DNA, the CDR3 is TGTGCCAGCAGCCGCCCGGAGCGCGAGCAGTACTTC. Translated: CASSRPEREQYF. The gene calls are TRBV28 and TRBJ2-7; D gene unclear. Germline CDR1 reads MDHEN; CDR2 reads SYDVKM. V was trimmed by 6 bases and J by 6 bases, leaving 12 bases between them. The CDR3 runs to 12 residues.

The gene calls are TRBV19 and TRBJ1-4; D uncertain. The V gene lost 3 bases and the J gene lost 7 bases, with 12 bases spanning the gap. Germline loops: CDR1 LNHDA, CDR2 SQIVND (reference sequence). The CDR3 extends over 14 amino acids. In DNA, the CDR3 is TGTGCCAGTAGTATCGGCGGTCTCGGTGAAAAACTGTTTTTT. Translated, it gives CASSIGGLGEKLFF.

This clone was observed a single time. The V call is TRBV2, the J call TRBJ1-1; 7 bases align to TRBD1. Losses at the gene ends were 4 bases for V and 5 bases for J; bases not matched to a gene: 7. The CDR3 runs to 14 residues. Germline V lookup: CDR1 SNHLY, CDR2 FYNNEI. The CDR3: CASSAQGPGTEAFF. Written as DNA, the CDR3 is TGTGCCAGCAGTGCACAGGGGCCAGGAACTGAAGCTTTCTTT.

The CDR3 here is CASSPTGASTGELFF. The CDR3 DNA reads TGTGCCAGCAGCCCCACTGGGGCAAGCACCGGGGAGCTGTTTTTT. This chain joins TRBV7-9 and TRBJ2-2; tentatively, D is TRBD1 (5 bases). This CDR3 is built from 15 residues. V was clipped by 5 bases and J by 4 bases, with 14 bases between them. Per germline, CDR1 SEHNR and CDR2 FQNEAQ (reference sequence).

This chain joins TRBV7-9 and TRBJ2-2; TRBD1 matches 7 bases. The V gene end was trimmed by 4 bases and the J gene end by 6 bases; junction bases not matched to a gene: 8. This CDR3 comprises 15 residues. Germline-derived CDR1 and CDR2 are SEHNR and FQNEAQ (reference sequence). The CDR3, as DNA: TGTGCCAGCAGCTCCACCGGGACAGCTGCCGGGGAGCTGTTTTTT. Protein sequence: CASSSTGTAAGELFF.

V gene TRBV5-8 combines with J gene TRBJ1-5; a possible D gene is TRBD1 (5 bases). V lost 0 bases to trimming and J lost 4 bases, with 17 bases between them. The CDR3 contains 17 residues. Germline values: CDR1 SGHTS, CDR2 YDEGEE. In DNA form, the CDR3 reads TGTGCCAGCAGCTTGGAAAGATCACAGGTTCGGAATCAGCCCCAGCATTTT. This translates into CASSLERSQVRNQPQHF.

V and J are TRBV19 and TRBJ1-1; TRBD1 is a possible D gene (5 bases). This CDR3 region has 15 residues. The V gene lost 5 bases and the J gene lost 3 bases, with 16 bases spanning the gap. The germline V gene has CDR1 LNHDA and CDR2 SQIVND (reference sequence). CDR3 in DNA: TGTGCCAGTAGTCCCCGACAGAGAGTGGACACTGAAGCTTTCTTT. Its translation is CASSPRQRVDTEAFF.

The rearrangement uses TRBV27 and TRBJ1-2; D not resolved. V was cut by 6 bases and J by 4 bases, with 15 bases left in between. The germline CDR1 and CDR2 sequences are MNHEY and SMNVEV (reference sequence). CDR3 length equals 14 residues. CDR3 DNA: TGTGCCAGCAGCACCGGGAAGCCTAGCTATGGCTACACCTTC. It translates to CASSTGKPSYGYTF.

This clone was detected a few times. The chain couples TRBV11-2 to TRBJ2-7, with 7 positions matching TRBD2. Germline V lookup: CDR1 SGHAT, CDR2 FQNNGV. V shed 1 base and J 0 bases; nucleotides not matched to a gene: 3. The CDR3 consists of 15 residues. CDR3 nucleotide sequence: TGTGCCAGCAGCTTAGCGGGGGGTGGCTCCTACGAGCAGTACTTC. Translated: CASSLAGGGSYEQYF.

This chain connects TRBV2 to TRBJ1-1; no definite D call. The CDR3 extends over 14 amino acids. The V end was cut by 0 bases, the J end by 4 bases, with 9 bases between. Germline V gene data show CDR1 as SNHLY and CDR2 as FYNNEI. DNA of the CDR3: TGTGCCAGCAGTGAAGCGCTTCAGATCACTGAAGCTTTCTTT. Translated, it gives CASSEALQITEAFF.

The chain joins TRBV5-1 to TRBJ2-7, with 10 bases fitting TRBD1. Germline V CDR1 and CDR2: SGHRS, YFSETQ. This CDR3 comprises 15 residues. Trimming cost V 2 bases and J 4 bases; bases outside gene matches: 6. CDR3 in DNA: TGCGCCAGCAGCTTAATGGGACAGGGGAGTTACGAGCAGTACTTC. It specifies CASSLMGQGSYEQYF.

In regard to this clone: Its ends do not fully match the called genes, so a read error is possible. V usage is TRBV7-9 and J usage is TRBJ1-5; TRBD1 aligns across 8 bases. There are 14 residues in the CDR3. Germline assignment: CDR1 SEHNR and CDR2 FQNEAQ (reference sequence). The CDR3 region has the DNA TGTGCCAGCAGCTCACAGGGGGATTACCAGCCCCAGAATTTT. Translating gives CASSSQGDYQPQNF.

The chain employs TRBV5-6 and TRBJ1-5; 9 bases match TRBD1. This CDR3 comprises 15 residues. Losses at the gene ends were 3 bases for V and 1 base for J; bases not matched to a gene: 2. CDR1 and CDR2 (germline): SGHDT, YYEEEE. This chain's CDR3 is CASSWGQGSNQPQHF. CDR3 nucleotide sequence: TGTGCCAGCAGCTGGGGACAGGGAAGCAATCAGCCCCAGCATTTT. Complete variable domain (other parts from reference TRBV5-6 and TRBJ1-5): DAGVTQSPTHLIKTRGQQVTLRCSPKSGHDTVSWYQQALGQGPQFIFQYYEEEERQRGNFPDRFSGHQFPNYSSELNVNALLLGDSALYLCASSWGQGSNQPQHFGDGTRLSIL.